This T cell receptor beta chain was documented in a study of blood T cell repertoires in COVID-19. Looking at the study overall: PBMCs, B-cell-depleted T cells, or T cells were the source of the cDNA or gDNA that made up the material.

Recovered status applied to Cohort 3 donors who had two consecutive negative PCRs. It also applied to those with clearance or with symptom resolution. The CDR3 has 15 residues. Germline assignment: CDR1 SGHNT and CDR2 YYREEE (reference sequence). V lost 2 bases and J 5 bases, leaving 16 bases between the germline ends. In the authors' methods: Using reference gene primer amplification, nucleated cell counts were estimated. Data came from immunoSEQ multiplex PCR; TCRdb stores just in-frame clones and leaves some out. The D gene and trimming were derived from the DNA, and the V and J assignments and clone size from that table. The sample consists of some 370,000 clones, around 86% of them appearing once.

The sequence came from a woman between 45 and 60 years old who had recovered from COVID-19. The gene calls are TRBV5-4 and TRBJ1-1; D is perhaps TRBD1 (5 bases). Sequenced input: PBMCs or T cells enriched from blood (not recorded which). The chain's CDR3 is CASSFIFSAGTEAFF. The CDR3 DNA is TGTGCCAGCAGCTTTATTTTTTCGGCAGGGACTGAAGCTTTCTTT.